This T cell receptor beta chain is from a study of CD8+CD57+ T cells in acquired aplastic anemia. Study-level background: Each DNA sample taken from sorted CD4+ and CD8+ cells came to about 3.2 ug on average.

The sample holds a few counts of this clonotype. The antigen remains undetermined. The CDR3 totals 16 residues. The V end was cut by 9 bases, the J end by 0 bases, with 15 bases between. Germline V gene lookup returns CDR1 MNHEY and CDR2 SMNVEV (reference sequence). Findings and limits, study-wide: Patients and controls had CD8+ Simpson's diversity values that were not significantly distinct. Overlap between patients and controls comprised twenty-nine CD8+ CDR3 sequences.

Genomic DNA provided the template from which TCR beta VDJ and CDR3 profiles were obtained. Each CDR3 protein is one row after TCRdb ran MiXCR on the reads. The sample lists about 270,000 distinct CDR3 sequences, about 56% seen once, with 8% in the top ten. What was sequenced was sorted CD4+, CD8+, or CD8+CD57+ T cells (not recorded which) from PBMCs. The receptor comes from a human donor with severe aplastic anemia or a healthy control (not recorded which). J is TRBJ2-6 and V is TRBV27; D is undetermined. CDR3 region: CASTLTRVSGANVLTF. The CDR3 nucleotides are TGTGCCAGTACTTTAACAAGGGTCTCTGGGGCCAACGTCCTGACTTTC.